These T cell receptor beta chains were read from a single sample in a study of Tregs in tolerant kidney transplant recipients. Produced via immunoSEQ multiplex PCR; TCRdb's table is partial and in-frame only. Of some 90,000 clones in the sample, over 85% were seen once. Sequencing was performed on CD8+ T cells from blood. The receptors originated from a human donor in good health. Each CDR3 is given with its conserved first and last residue. A D gene is named only where the DNA matches it firmly. Not all rows give a size; the values are once, few, many and, for expanded clones, a class.

size | D | J | V | CDR3 | DNA
NA | NA | TRBJ2-7 | TRBV7-8 | CASSSWGNEQYF | TGTGCCAGCAGCTCCTGGGGCAACGAGCAGTACTTC
NA | NA | TRBJ1-6 | TRBV6-5 | CASSYNDRSPLHF | TGTGCCAGCAGTTACAACGACCGGTCACCCCTCCACTTT
NA | NA | TRBJ2-3 | TRBV15 | CATSSLASDTQYF | TGTGCCACCAGCAGTCTCGCTTCAGATACGCAGTATTTT
NA | NA | TRBJ2-1 | TRBV28 | CASSPPGSYNEQFF | TGTGCCAGCAGTCCTCCCGGGTCCTACAATGAGCAGTTCTTC
once | NA | TRBJ1-3 | TRBV7-9 | CASSPDSGGGNTIYF | TGTGCCAGCAGCCCGGACTCTGGGGGTGGAAACACCATATATTTT
NA | TRBD1 | TRBJ2-2 | TRBV6-6 | CASSRPGTGRDGELFF | TGTGCCAGCAGCCGCCCCGGGACAGGTAGAGACGGGGAGCTGTTTTTT
NA | NA | TRBJ2-7 | TRBV9 | CASSAFDFSYEQYF | TGTGCCAGCAGCGCCTTCGACTTCTCCTACGAGCAGTACTTC
NA | NA | TRBJ1-6 | TRBV9 | CASSLEGTGGSPLHF | TGTGCCAGCAGCCTGGAGGGGACCGGGGGTTCACCCCTCCACTTT
NA | TRBD2 | TRBJ2-1 | TRBV19 | CASSIDREGSYNEQFF | TGTGCCAGTAGTATAGATCGGGAGGGCTCATACAATGAGCAGTTCTTC
NA | TRBD2 | TRBJ2-3 | TRBV6-4 | CASSDGLAGADTQYF | TGTGCCAGCAGTGACGGACTAGCGGGAGCAGATACGCAGTATTTT
NA | TRBD1 | TRBJ1-3 | TRBV13 | CASSSTGLNTIYF | TGTGCCAGCAGCTCGACAGGGCTTAACACCATATATTTT
NA | NA | TRBJ2-2 | TRBV5-6 | CASQGAAGELFF | TGTGCCAGTCAGGGAGCAGCCGGGGAGCTGTTTTTT
NA | NA | TRBJ2-7 | TRBV11-2 | CASSQSQISWGTYEQYF | TGTGCCAGCAGCCAGAGCCAGATTAGTTGGGGGACCTACGAGCAGTACTTC
NA | TRBD1 | TRBJ1-2 | TRBV7-9 | CASSSTGTGRSPGYTF | TGTGCCAGCAGCTCAACCGGGACAGGGAGATCTCCAGGCTACACCTTC
NA | TRBD1 | TRBJ1-5 | TRBV7-9 | CASSSTGGNQPQHF | TGTGCCAGCAGCTCGACAGGGGGGAATCAGCCCCAGCATTTT
NA | NA | TRBJ2-7 | TRBV4-1 | CASSQEKNRDTSYEQYF | TGCGCCAGCAGCCAAGAAAAAAACCGGGACACGTCCTACGAGCAGTACTTC
NA | NA | TRBJ1-1 | TRBV5-6 | CASSFVQNTEAFF | TGTGCCAGCAGCTTTGTACAGAACACTGAAGCTTTCTTT
NA | TRBD1 | TRBJ1-2 | TRBV19 | CATITGGYGYTF | TGTGCCACCATCACAGGGGGCTATGGCTACACCTTC
NA | NA | TRBJ1-1 | TRBV6-1 | CASSHQEVRGTEAFF | TGTGCCAGCAGTCACCAGGAGGTGAGAGGGACTGAAGCTTTCTTT
NA | NA | TRBJ2-2 | TRBV2 | CASSVPTQLNTGELFF | TGTGCCAGCAGTGTTCCCACACAACTAAACACCGGGGAGCTGTTTTTT
NA | TRBD2 | TRBJ2-5 | TRBV30 | CAWSVGAGGETQYF | TGTGCCTGGAGTGTGGGCGCGGGGGGAGAGACCCAGTACTTC
NA | NA | TRBJ2-2 | TRBV2 | CASLSTGANTGELFF | TGTGCCAGCTTGAGTACGGGGGCGAACACCGGGGAGCTGTTTTTT